The T cell receptor (beta chain) under discussion was sequenced for a study of T cell responses to AZD1222 COVID-19 vaccine. Study observations and caveats: The donor cohort was predominantly white British with a female majority, and clonal diversity may have been underestimated. Just a handful of AZD1222 recipients were seropositive at baseline. Vaccine-associated CD4 TCRs spanned spike, dominant at 160-218 and 743-854.

A note on this clone: Its antigen is still unknown.

Sequenced by immunoSEQ multiplex PCR; TCRdb stores in-frame clones only, minus some. Of some 110,000 clones listed, about 86% were seen once; the top ten hold approximately 15%. Here the sequenced sample was peripheral blood, taken 28 days after the second AZD1222 dose. The TCR comes from an adult who received the AZD1222 COVID-19 vaccine.

Here the CDR3 reads CATQVTGNTIYF. The DNA of the CDR3 is TGTGCCACACAGGTTACTGGAAACACCATATATTTT. The V and J genes are TRBV10-3 and TRBJ1-3, with D maybe TRBD1 (5 bases). Trimming removed 10 bases at V and 2 bases at J, with 9 bases between. Germline V lookup: CDR1 ENHRY, CDR2 SYGVKD. The CDR3 loop spans 12 amino acids.